Here is one T cell receptor beta chain with its context. What it binds is not known. This specimen belongs to a study of glioma-infiltrating T cells. The ends were cut back, 5 bases at V and 1 base at J, with 20 bases in the middle. CDR1 SGHTA and CDR2 FQGNSA come from the germline V gene. The CDR3 length is 17 residues. TCR alpha and beta CDR3 regions were amplified from RNA using iRepertoire nested multiplex PCR. One entry per CDR3 protein, called by TCRdb with MiXCR from the multiplex PCR reads. The sample records approximately 400,000 distinct CDR3 sequences, more than 35% being singletons. Study outcomes and limitations: Only very few CDR3 sequences appeared in both tissue and blood.

The chain is built from TRBV7-2 and TRBJ2-5; D is unclear. The material sequenced was glioma tissue, nonneoplastic brain tissue, or PBMCs (not recorded which). The receptor was derived from a human donor with low-grade glioma or glioblastoma, undergoing nonglioma brain surgery, or in good health (not recorded which). CDR3 DNA: TGTGCCAGCAGCAAGCCCCAAGCCAAGCGAATCCAAGAGACCCAGTACTTC. Translated, it gives CASSKPQAKRIQETQYF. The variable domain in full, with the rest retrieved from reference TRBV7-2 and TRBJ2-5, is GAGVSQSPSNKVTEKGKDVELRCDPISGHTALYWYRQSLGQGLEFLIYFQGNSAPDKSGLPSDRFSAERTGGSVSTLTIQRTQQEDSAVYLCASSKPQAKRIQETQYFGPGTRLLVL.